The 13 T cell receptor beta chains given below trace back to one sample, sequenced in a study of T cell repertoires in cytomegalovirus infection. One entry per CDR3 protein, called by TCRdb with MiXCR from the reads. The top ten hold around 8% of the sample, which has approximately 630,000 distinct CDR3 sequences, 20% to 25% seen once. The material sequenced was CD8+ T cells from PBMCs. The receptor source for this set is a human donor in good health (CMV status not recorded). Some clones in this sample may be carry-over from other donors' samples.

This clonotype was recorded at least ten times. The chain joins TRBV7-2 to TRBJ2-7; the D is unclear. Germline V gene data show CDR1 as SGHTA and CDR2 as FQGNSA. The CDR3 extends over 14 amino acids. V was cut by 5 bases and J by 7 bases, with 18 bases left in between. The CDR3 DNA is TGTGCCAGCAGCCTGACACGGGTTGTGTGGGAGCAGTACTTC. Protein sequence: CASSLTRVVWEQYF. Full variable domain (missing parts from reference TRBV7-2 and TRBJ2-7): GAGVSQSPSNKVTEKGKDVELRCDPISGHTALYWYRQSLGQGLEFLIYFQGNSAPDKSGLPSDRFSAERTGGSVSTLTIQRTQQEDSAVYLCASSLTRVVWEQYFGPGTRLTVT.

A note on this clonotype: One end of the junction is discordant with germline, which a read error may explain. The genes are TRBV20-1 and TRBJ2-4; D not certain. In germline, CDR1 is DFQATT, CDR2 SNEGSKA (reference sequence). The CDR3 has 16 residues. CDR3 residues: CSAGDRQYLAKNIQYF. CDR3 bases: TGCAGTGCTGGAGATAGGCAGTATTTAGCCAAAAACATTCAGTACTTC.

This clonotype was observed at least ten times. This sequence joins TRBV7-8 and TRBJ1-4; D remains unclear. The CDR3 is 15 amino acids. V lost 5 bases and J lost 7, with 17 bases in between. CDR1 is SGHVS, CDR2 FQNEAQ, per germline. The CDR3 loop is CASSPNLGRGEKLFF. CDR3 nucleotide sequence: TGTGCCAGCAGCCCGAATCTTGGACGGGGTGAAAAACTGTTTTTT.

This clonotype was observed at least ten times. The chain uses TRBV2 and TRBJ1-2; 10 nucleotides agree with TRBD1. Per germline, CDR1 SNHLY and CDR2 FYNNEI. This CDR3 has 15 amino acids. V shed 10 bases and J 3 bases; nucleotides not matched to a gene: 11. For the CDR3, the DNA is TGTGCCACCCCCCGGGACAGGGGATACGACTATGGCTACACCTTC. Translated: CATPRDRGYDYGYTF.

The chain has TRBV3-1 and TRBJ2-1, with D unclear. CDR3 length: 13 residues. V was pared by 4 bases and J by 6 bases, with 10 bases between. Germline V gene sequence: CDR1 LGHDT, CDR2 YNNKEL (reference sequence). The CDR3 reads CASSPVNSNEQFF. The CDR3 DNA reads as TGTGCCAGCAGCCCCGTTAATTCCAATGAGCAGTTCTTC.

The table lists this clonotype with a few counts. This sequence joins TRBV15 and TRBJ2-7; the D is unclear. CDR1 is LNHNV, CDR2 YYDKDF, per germline (reference sequence). This CDR3 spans 13 amino acids. Trimming removed 3 bases from V and 0 bases from J, with 6 bases in between. The CDR3 spells CATSSDSSYEQYF. CDR3 nucleotides: TGTGCCACCAGCAGCGACTCCTCCTACGAGCAGTACTTC. Together with reference TRBV15 and TRBJ2-7, the CDR3 gives the full variable domain: DAMVIQNPRYQVTQFGKPVTLSCSQTLNHNVMYWYQQKSSQAPKLLFHYYDKDFNNEADTPDNFQSRRPNTSFCFLDIRSPGLGDTAMYLCATSSDSSYEQYFGPGTRLTVT.

This clonotype showed up many times. This rearrangement joins TRBV28 to TRBJ2-5; D is uncertain. CDR3 length: 13 amino acids. Trimming shortened V by 8 bases and J by 0 bases, and 10 bases separated the two germline ends. Germline CDR1 is MDHEN and CDR2 is SYDVKM. The CDR3 sequence: CASLQANQETQYF. CDR3 nucleotide sequence: TGTGCCAGCTTGCAGGCCAACCAAGAGACCCAGTACTTC.

J is TRBJ1-6 and V is TRBV7-9, with no clear D. Looked up from germline, CDR1 is SEHNR and CDR2 is FQNEAQ (reference sequence). This CDR3 region has 15 residues. V was shortened by 1 base and J by 10 bases, with 14 bases between the two germline ends. The CDR3 sequence is CASSLDEDSRSPLHF. The CDR3 bases are TGTGCCAGCAGCTTAGACGAGGATTCAAGGTCACCCCTCCACTTT. Based on the CDR3 plus reference TRBV7-9 and TRBJ1-6, the full variable domain is DTGVSQNPRHKITKRGQNVTFRCDPISEHNRLYWYRQTLGQGPEFLTYFQNEAQLEKSRLLSDRFSAERPKGSFSTLEIQRTEQGDSAMYLCASSLDEDSRSPLHFGNGTRLTVT.

The V gene is TRBV4-1, the J gene TRBJ2-2; 11 positions match TRBD2. Trimming cost V 0 bases and J 4 bases; bases outside gene matches: 13. Germline V gives CDR1 MGHRA, CDR2 YSYEKL. The CDR3 has 20 amino acids. CDR3 sequence (DNA): TGCGCCAGCAGCCAAGACCAAGCCCATACTAGCGGGGGCCTCACCGGGGAGCTGTTTTTT. Translated: CASSQDQAHTSGGLTGELFF.

In this sample, this clonotype turned up many times. The genes are TRBV7-2 and TRBJ2-6; no definite D call. Germline V CDR1 and CDR2: SGHTA, FQGNSA. Between the trimmed V and J ends, which lost 6 bases and 4 bases, there was a span of 13 bases. The CDR3 sequence is 15 residues long. For the CDR3, the DNA is TGTGCCAGCAGACGGGTCCCGAACGGGGCCAACGTCCTGACTTTC. Translated: CASRRVPNGANVLTF.

In regard to this clonotype: A single base separates this from a much larger clone, so it may be a read error. The V call is TRBV7-9, the J call TRBJ1-2; D might be TRBD1 (5 bases). This CDR3 is built from 13 residues. V was clipped by 7 bases and J by 6 bases, with 15 bases between them. The germline CDR1 and CDR2 sequences are SEHNR and FQNEAQ (reference sequence). Written as DNA, the CDR3 is TGTGCCAGCAACATCCCGACAGACGATGGCTACACCTTC. This encodes CASNIPTDDGYTF. Drawing the rest from reference TRBV7-9 and TRBJ1-2, the complete variable domain is DTGVSQNPRHKITKRGQNVTFRCDPISEHNRLYWYRQTLGQGPEFLTYFQNEAQLEKSRLLSDRFSAERPKGSFSTLEIQRTEQGDSAMYLCASNIPTDDGYTFGSGTRLTVV.

The chain has TRBV19 and TRBJ2-7; the D is unclear. Per germline, CDR1 LNHDA and CDR2 SQIVND (reference sequence). The CDR3 spans 14 residues. V lost 1 base and J lost 0, with 7 bases in between. This CDR3 is CASSIAGSSYEQYF. The CDR3 region has the DNA TGTGCCAGTAGTATAGCCGGCAGCTCCTACGAGCAGTACTTC.

CDR3 DNA: TGTGCCAGCAGCGGGGGGGCTCCATGGGAGCAGTTCTTC. Encoded protein: CASSGGAPWEQFF. The chain has TRBV2 and TRBJ2-1, with TRBD2 matching 8 bases. CDR3 length: 13 amino acids. Germline CDR1 SNHLY, CDR2 FYNNEI. V lost 6 bases to trimming and J lost 10 bases; unmatched junction nucleotides: 8. The full variable domain, with the rest looked up from reference TRBV2 and TRBJ2-1, is EPEVTQTPSHQVTQMGQEVILRCVPISNHLYFYWYRQILGQKVEFLVSFYNNEISEKSEIFDDQFSVERPDGSNFTLKIRSTKLEDSAMYFCASSGGAPWEQFFGPGTRLTVL.